A single sample is the source of the 21 T cell receptor beta chains below, sequenced in a study of OX40 agonist ivuxolimab in advanced cancers. Libraries were prepared by immunoSEQ multiplex PCR; TCRdb keeps only in-frame clonotypes and omits some of them. This table holds roughly 79,000 clones, about 88% found once. Sequenced material: CD4+ or CD8+ T cells sorted from blood, taken in a trial of the OX40 agonist ivuxolimab. The receptors were sampled from an adult with an advanced solid tumor such as melanoma, head and neck, liver or kidney cancer.

V is TRBV19 and J is TRBJ1-5, with D hard to call. Germline CDR1 reads LNHDA; CDR2 reads SQIVND (reference sequence). The CDR3 has 15 amino acids. V was pared by 3 bases and J by 3 bases, with 12 bases between. In DNA, the CDR3 is TGTGCCAGTAGTATCTCGGATCAAGACAATCAGCCCCAGCATTTT. Protein: CASSISDQDNQPQHF.

The V gene is TRBV9, the J gene TRBJ1-4; 12 nucleotides match TRBD1. There are 16 residues in the CDR3. Germline CDR1 and CDR2: SGDLS and YYNGEE. V dropped 3 bases and J dropped 5; count of bases not matched to a gene: 5. CDR3 sequence reads: CASSGGTGGLNEKLFF. The DNA for the CDR3 is TGTGCCAGCAGCGGAGGGACAGGGGGCCTGAATGAAAAACTGTTTTTT. Filled out from reference TRBV9 and TRBJ1-4, the complete variable domain reads DSGVTQTPKHLITATGQRVTLRCSPRSGDLSVYWYQQSLDQGLQFLIQYYNGEERAKGNILERFSAQQFPDLHSELNLSSLELGDSALYFCASSGGTGGLNEKLFFGSGTQLSVL.

This chain connects TRBV6-6 to TRBJ2-7; tentatively, D is TRBD1 (6 bases). Germline V CDR1 and CDR2: MNHNY, SVGAGI (reference sequence). CDR3 size: 15 residues. V was shortened by 2 bases and J by 6 bases, with 17 bases between the two germline ends. The CDR3, as DNA: TGTGCCAGCAGTTACGGGGGCTCGGGGTTCTCCGAGCAGTACTTC. Its translation: CASSYGGSGFSEQYF.

This clone has just one count. This chain links TRBV18 with TRBJ1-2, with D uncertain. The CDR3 spans 14 residues. V lost 0 bases and J 2 bases, leaving 7 bases between the germline ends. In germline, CDR1 is KGHSH, CDR2 LQKENI. Written as DNA, the CDR3 is TGTGCCAGCTCACCACCCGACTGGAACTATGGCTACACCTTC. Translated, it gives CASSPPDWNYGYTF.

The V call is TRBV10-2, the J call TRBJ1-2, with TRBD1 identical over 8 bases. V shed 9 bases, J shed 8 bases, and the junction held 17 bases outside the gene matches. This CDR3 is 15 amino acids long. Per germline, CDR1 WSHSY and CDR2 SAAADI. The DNA of the CDR3 is TGCGCCAGTAATACTATGGACAGGGACCGTGGCGGCTACACCTTC. This encodes CASNTMDRDRGGYTF.

The chain joins TRBV7-9 to TRBJ2-1, with D perhaps matching TRBD1 (5 bases). Germline lookup yields CDR1 SEHNR and CDR2 FQNEAQ (reference sequence). This CDR3 is built from 13 residues. V shed 7 bases and J shed 6 bases, with 13 bases lying between them. The CDR3 DNA follows: TGTGCCAGCACCAGCTTAGGGGCCAATGAGCAGTTCTTC. Translation gives CASTSLGANEQFF. Full variable domain (outside the CDR3, taken from reference TRBV7-9 and TRBJ2-1): DTGVSQNPRHKITKRGQNVTFRCDPISEHNRLYWYRQTLGQGPEFLTYFQNEAQLEKSRLLSDRFSAERPKGSFSTLEIQRTEQGDSAMYLCASTSLGANEQFFGPGTRLTVL.

The chain has TRBV2 and TRBJ2-1; no clear D gene. The length of the CDR3 is 15 residues. V lost 1 base to trimming and J lost 0 bases, with 7 bases between them. Germline CDR1 reads SNHLY; CDR2 reads FYNNEI. This chain's CDR3 is CASSEGYSSYNEQFF. CDR3 nucleotides: TGTGCCAGCAGTGAAGGGTATAGCTCCTACAATGAGCAGTTCTTC.

The chain has TRBV28 and TRBJ2-5, with TRBD1 matching 10 bases. The CDR3 length is 15 residues. CDR1 and CDR2 from the germline V gene are MDHEN and SYDVKM. J was trimmed by 5 bases and V by 5 bases; bases with no gene match: 8. CDR3 region: CASSTRDRGSETQYF. DNA for the CDR3: TGTGCCAGCAGTACCCGGGACAGGGGATCGGAGACCCAGTACTTC.

The CDR3 sequence is CASSEALLGRTNEKLFF. CDR3 DNA: TGTGCCAGCAGTGAAGCGCTTCTCGGACGGACTAATGAAAAACTGTTTTTT. The gene calls are TRBV6-1 and TRBJ1-4; no firm D call. V lost 0 bases to trimming and J lost 2 bases, with 13 bases between them. From germline, CDR1 is MNHNS and CDR2 SASEGT. This CDR3 contains 17 residues.

This clone was seen only once. This sequence joins TRBV9 and TRBJ2-2; maybe TRBD2 (7 bases). Germline V gene data show CDR1 as SGDLS and CDR2 as YYNGEE. The CDR3 contains 15 residues. Trimming pared 3 bases from V and 5 bases from J, leaving 14 bases between. CDR3 sequence: CASSARGGETGELFF. CDR3 nucleotides: TGTGCCAGCAGCGCAAGAGGGGGGGAGACCGGGGAGCTGTTTTTT.

The DNA of the CDR3 is TGTGCCAGCAGCCCCCGCCAGTGGAGCACAGATACGCAGTATTTT. Translated, it gives CASSPRQWSTDTQYF. J is TRBJ2-3 and V is TRBV7-9; D ambiguous. The CDR3 runs 15 residues. Germline CDR1 is SEHNR and CDR2 is FQNEAQ (reference sequence). The germline V and J ends were trimmed by 5 bases and 0 bases, with 12 bases remaining between them.

This clone has just a few counts. The CDR3 nucleotides read TGTGCCACCCGAGGGACAGCGGGCACCGGGGAGCTGTTTTTT. It encodes CATRGTAGTGELFF. The genes are TRBV19 and TRBJ2-2, with D perhaps TRBD1 (7 bases). V was shortened by 10 bases and J by 4 bases, with 16 bases between the two germline ends. Germline-derived CDR1 and CDR2 are LNHDA and SQIVND (reference sequence). This CDR3 has 14 amino acids. The full variable domain, in which reference TRBV19 and TRBJ2-2 provide the parts outside the CDR3, is DGGITQSPKYLFRKEGQNVTLSCEQNLNHDAMYWYRQDPGQGLRLIYYSQIVNDFQKGDIAEGYSVSREKKESFPLTVTSAQKNPTAFYLCATRGTAGTGELFFGEGSRLTVL.

The chain has TRBV7-9 and TRBJ2-3; no firm D call. Between the trimmed V and J ends, which lost 1 base and 1 base, there was a span of 12 bases. Germline V gives CDR1 SEHNR, CDR2 FQNEAQ (reference sequence). This CDR3 is built from 16 residues. CDR3 loop: CASSLGLEVGTDTQYF. The CDR3 region has the DNA TGTGCCAGCAGCTTAGGTCTAGAGGTGGGCACAGATACGCAGTATTTT. The variable domain in full, completed from reference TRBV7-9 and TRBJ2-3, reads DTGVSQNPRHKITKRGQNVTFRCDPISEHNRLYWYRQTLGQGPEFLTYFQNEAQLEKSRLLSDRFSAERPKGSFSTLEIQRTEQGDSAMYLCASSLGLEVGTDTQYFGPGTRLTVL.

A single count supports this clone. The rearrangement uses TRBV29-1 and TRBJ2-1, with a tentative D call TRBD2 (7 bases). V was shortened by 4 bases and J by 10 bases, with 20 bases between the two germline ends. The CDR3 runs 14 residues. The germline CDR1 and CDR2 sequences are SQVTM and ANQGSEA. Here the CDR3 reads CSVVGGRAGEEQFF. In DNA form, the CDR3 reads TGCAGCGTTGTTGGAGGGAGGGCAGGGGAGGAGCAGTTCTTC.

The gene calls are TRBV7-9 and TRBJ1-2; TRBD1 might be the D (6 bases). The CDR3 spans 13 residues. The germline CDR1 and CDR2 sequences are SEHNR and FQNEAQ (reference sequence). V was pared by 5 bases and J by 8 bases, with 15 bases between. In DNA, the CDR3 is TGTGCCAGCAGCCCCCGACAGGATAGGGGCTACACCTTC. Translating gives CASSPRQDRGYTF.

The gene calls are TRBV7-6 and TRBJ2-3; 9 bases agree with TRBD2. V lost 5 bases and J lost 3; bases outside the gene matches: 9. The V gene's germline CDR1 is SGHVS and CDR2 FNYEAQ. The CDR3 is 16 amino acids. CDR3 amino acids: CASSHDSGRGTDTQYF. The DNA for the CDR3 is TGTGCCAGCAGCCACGATAGCGGGAGAGGAACAGATACGCAGTATTTT. The whole variable domain, filled in from reference TRBV7-6 and TRBJ2-3, reads GAGVSQSPRYKVTKRGQDVALRCDPISGHVSLYWYRQALGQGPEFLTYFNYEAQQDKSGLPNDRFSAERPEGSISTLTIQRTEQRDSAMYRCASSHDSGRGTDTQYFGPGTRLTVL.

The chain couples TRBV19 to TRBJ1-4, with 9 bases lining up with TRBD1. Trimming at V came to 0 bases and at J to 6 bases, leaving 5 bases not matched to a gene. CDR1 is LNHDA, CDR2 SQIVND, per germline (reference sequence). CDR3 length equals 16 residues. The CDR3 region is CASSIDRTGDDEKLFF. The CDR3 nucleotides read TGTGCCAGTAGTATAGACCGGACAGGGGATGATGAAAAACTGTTTTTT.

The chain couples TRBV15 to TRBJ2-7; TRBD1 might be the D (6 bases). CDR1 and CDR2 from the germline V gene are LNHNV and YYDKDF (reference sequence). CDR3 size: 16 residues. V dropped 0 bases and J dropped 4 bases, with 16 bases sitting between them. Here the CDR3 reads CATSREPAAGAYEQYF. CDR3 coding DNA: TGTGCCACCAGCAGAGAGCCAGCGGCAGGGGCATACGAGCAGTACTTC.

This chain joins TRBV19 and TRBJ2-5, with 11 bases aligning to TRBD2. The CDR3 runs to 16 residues. Germline V gene lookup returns CDR1 LNHDA and CDR2 SQIVND (reference sequence). Trimming took 3 bases from V and 5 from J; bases not matched to a gene: 8. The CDR3 spells CASSMGLAGGVETQYF. In DNA, the CDR3 is TGTGCCAGTAGTATGGGTCTAGCGGGAGGAGTGGAGACCCAGTACTTC.

V gene TRBV11-3 combines with J gene TRBJ2-1, with 14 bases lining up with TRBD2. The germline CDR1 and CDR2 sequences are SGHNT and YENEEA. The CDR3 runs to 17 residues. The V and J ends lost 1 base and 4 bases, in that order; junction bases with no gene match: 3. The CDR3 region is CASSLAGTSGGYNEQFF. The CDR3 DNA sequence: TGTGCCAGCAGCTTAGCCGGGACTAGCGGGGGTTACAATGAGCAGTTCTTC.

The CDR3: CASSGDPPGGSPLHF. Here the CDR3 DNA reads TGTGCCAGCAGTGGGGACCCCCCGGGCGGGTCACCCCTCCACTTT. The chain combines TRBV2 with TRBJ1-6; D may be TRBD1 (5 bases). The CDR3 has 15 residues. Germline CDR1 and CDR2: SNHLY and FYNNEI. Deletions cut 4 bases from V and 10 bases from J, with 17 bases between.